This T cell receptor beta chain came from a study of cytomegalovirus exposure and HLA in healthy donors (TCRdb year 2017). Broadly, across the study: In an earlier analysis of roughly 590 of the donors, 250 to 350 Gb of sequence data and 117 million unique TCR beta sequences from roughly 190 million T cells were reported. Roughly 310 gigabases of sequencing data and 78 million or so unique TCR sequences were included in an early release covering several hundred HLA-typed donors. Among the roughly 400 genotyped donors, 75% to 90% belonged to the genetic ancestry cluster associated with self-reported Caucasian donors. The study aimed to test whether signatures of past pathogen exposure could be identified by cataloging public T cell receptors. The study profiled the T cell repertoires of hundreds of subjects by immunosequencing and related them to cytomegalovirus serostatus. In addition to the first cohort of 650 to 800 subjects, a separate validation cohort of about 120 different subjects was used. To predict cytomegalovirus infection status, the study combined high-throughput TCR immunosequencing, statistical association of individual TCRs with disease status, and machine learning. A later analysis re-examined previously published TCR beta repertoires from just over 650 donors and added high-resolution HLA genotyping to investigate patterns of TCR occurrence. Rather than drawing on any new phenotypic data, the later analysis identified candidate immune exposures from TCR beta sequences and the way those sequences occurred across donors. In an earlier analysis of several hundred of the donors, high-throughput TCR beta sequencing was used to judge whether each TCR beta V gene segment behaved as functional or pseudogenic. Donor age, sex, ethnicity and CMV serostatus were compiled alongside the repertoire data. A later genetic analysis used genome-wide SNP genotypes for about 65% of the roughly 700 donors, treating that subset as a discovery cohort. Every repertoire in the discovery cohort had been generated on one and the same sequencing platform. HLA typing covered class I and class II loci at four-digit resolution. The number of donors typed differed by locus, with 629-630 for A, B, C, DRB1 and DQB1, roughly 520 for DQA1, approximately 570 for DPA1, and around 430 for DPB1. Roughly 5 DR-DQ haplotypes were handled as single units for association and clustering, since linkage in the cohort was strong. Among 398 genotyped donors of the cohort, an average of about 240,000 unique TCR beta nucleotide sequences were sequenced per donor, 15% to 20% of them non-productive. Results and caveats for the whole study, not just this receptor: Only TCR beta chains were sequenced in this cohort, and the absence of alpha or paired-chain data limited detectable features. The study listed 150 to 200 TCR beta chains as associated with cytomegalovirus. Compared with the roughly 700-donor mean, donors in an Asian-associated ancestry cluster had fewer N-insertions in productive TCRs, according to a later genetic analysis. A later analysis found that HLA-associated TCR beta chains were more clonally expanded and had lower generation probabilities than equally common non-associated chains. Across donors, most TCR sequences were observed very rarely, whereas some public TCRs were present in many individuals. HLA typing was unavailable for some donors at each locus, so association tests used only the typed subset. In a later genetic analysis, a missense DCLRE1C variant was associated with V-gene and J-gene trimming of TCR beta chains, and the association was replicated in an independent cohort. An earlier analysis of around 540 of the donors showed that most TCR beta V segments appeared in productive rearrangements either about 87% or about 30% of the time, which broadly matched IMGT annotations. According to a later analysis, TCR association rates differed among HLA loci, with DRB1 alleles showing the most associated TCRs and HLA-C alleles showing the fewest. According to a later analysis, most CMV-associated TCR beta chains appeared to be HLA-restricted, and the HLA associations seemed to be driven largely by CMV exposure. Presence/absence analyses assumed roughly uniform sequencing depth across donors, an assumption that may not hold. Correlated functional status among segregating V segments might be attributable to linkage disequilibrium, but an unknown experimental factor could not be ruled out. In vitro tests confirmed that a few of the cytomegalovirus-associated TCR beta chains recognize cytomegalovirus antigens. The classifier was reported to diagnose cytomegalovirus status with high specificity and sensitivity in both the original cohort and the validation cohort. A further reported finding was that TCR beta sequences accurately predicted the HLA-A and HLA-B alleles for most subjects in the first cohort. Because counts were too low, more than 15 rarely observed V segments, including chromosome 9 orphons, were excluded from the earlier analysis of several hundred of the donors. For the cohort, immune exposure information was limited to CMV serostatus. The 87-base-pair reads could not distinguish some IMGT-functional V segments, including TRBV6-2 and TRBV6-3, so those segments were excluded. Several of the top co-occurrence clusters appeared to be linked to parvovirus B19, influenza, CMV and Epstein-Barr virus, according to a later analysis. At a false discovery rate of 0.05, a later analysis linked 15,000 to 20,000 TCR beta sequences to specific HLA alleles. A cluster of highly shared sequence variants was judged likely to represent a technical artifact of the sequencing pipeline. When HLA alleles, especially DR and DQ, strongly co-occurred, TCR associations were difficult to assign to individual alleles. It was suggested by the authors that the approach could potentially be generalized to other disease states and immunological phenotypes.

To note about this clone: The specificity of this receptor is unknown. The junction does not match germline at one end; this may be a read error.

Library preparation was by the immunoSEQ multiplex PCR assay. A mixture of 60 forward primers for TCR Vbeta segments and 13 reverse primers for TCR Jbeta segments was used in the multiplex PCR. Amplification of the CDR3 region of rearranged TCR beta genes was performed with a multiplex PCR assay on genomic DNA. Amplified TCR beta libraries were sequenced as 87-base-pair reads on the Illumina HiSeq System. In the source study's methods: A later analysis tallied 75 million to 95 million unique TCR beta chains across the 666 repertoires, and around 12 million of those chains were shared by two or more donors. A nearest-neighbor algorithm error-corrected the raw reads and collapsed the reads into unique sequences, merging closely related sequences to remove PCR and sequencing errors. CDR3 sequences were aligned to IMGT reference sequences to assign V, D and J gene segments. For a sequence to be retained, a match of at least six nucleotides was required to both a V gene segment and a J gene segment. A rearrangement was called productive if the CDR3 had no stop codons and remained in frame with V and J, and every other rearrangement was called non-productive. Following IMGT convention, CDR3 was defined as the stretch from the second conserved V-encoded cysteine up to the conserved J-encoded phenylalanine. Sequences without an unambiguous match to a single V gene segment were excluded from the earlier analysis of about 600 of the donors. An earlier analysis of a few hundred of the donors called V segments functional above 56.7% productive rearrangements and segregating when the between-donor standard deviation exceeded 5%. To diagnose cytomegalovirus status from the catalog of TCR beta chain sequences, a statistical classification framework was built. In a later analysis, V and J genes were assigned by comparing TCR nucleotide sequences against IMGT/GENE-DB human TR gene sequences. Using the TCRdist pipeline, a later analysis assigned CDR3 sequences along with most-parsimonious VDJ recombination scenarios. In a later analysis, every TCR beta chain was defined by the combination of its CDR3 amino acid sequence and its V-gene family, and reads without a unique V-gene family were dropped. A later analysis removed roughly 590 highly shared, low-generation-probability nucleotide sequences to deal with suspected cross-contamination and a sequencing artifact. In a later analysis, a clonal expansion index was calculated for each public chain from normalized within-repertoire ranks of inferred template counts. A later analysis computed generation probabilities with a VDJ recombination model fitted to out-of-frame rearrangements, and checked the results against IGoR. A later analysis scored TCR-TCR, TCR-HLA and TCR-CMV co-occurrence with hypergeometric tests, applying a repertoire-size bias correction to TCR pairs. To estimate false discovery rates, a later analysis permuted the HLA or CMV assignments 20 times. In a later analysis, co-occurring TCRs were grouped using DBSCAN, with TCRdist sequence similarity added in when clustering inside HLA-allele-positive subsets. Repertoires with fewer than 30,000 or more than 120,000 public chains were left out of co-occurrence clustering, as were four to six repertoires with anomalous nucleotide sharing. TCRdb obtained this table from immuneACCESS and retained in-frame rearrangements with V and J assigned. These tables miss some clones; where compared with another copy, unresolved V genes account for less than half of the shortfall, and the remainder is unexplained. D and trimming were read from the DNA, whereas the V and J calls and clone size are those reported in that table. This sample is represented by approximately 110,000 clones; about 81% of them were singletons. The ten largest clones take up about 1.1% of the sample.

The cohort consisted of 600 to 700 healthy bone marrow donors. Cohort members were all nominally healthy when sampled, although unrecorded immune exposures were likely present. The donor was CMV seronegative and belonged to the group of several hundred seronegative cohort members. Every donor gave a peripheral blood sample, and the peripheral blood mononuclear cells from that sample were used for TCR beta sequencing. The Qiagen DNeasy Blood Extraction Kit was used to extract genomic DNA from the blood cell samples. The CDR3 covers 15 residues, taking in both the cysteine and the phenylalanine. Solely the CDR3 DNA is kept, with 45 bases framed from the first base. From a lookup of the germline V gene (reference sequence), CDR1 and CDR2 are SEHNR and FQNEAQ.

The source of this sequence is a woman aged 25-40 years in good health and CMV-seronegative. This chain joins TRBV7-9 to TRBJ2-2; the D gene is perhaps TRBD1, from 5 matching bases. The sample comprised PBMCs. Here the CDR3 is given as CSSSLRQLNTGELFF. The DNA sequence reads TGTTCCAGCAGCTTAAGACAGTTGAACACCGGGGAGCTGTTTTTT.